Detailed here is one T cell receptor beta chain. Assay execution proceeded at the deep level. Method: immunoSEQ multiplex PCR; TCRdb's copy keeps in-frame clones and lacks some. The table shows about 1 million clones, with 65% to 80% occurring only once. Trimming removed 9 bases at V and 0 bases at J, with 9 bases between. The CDR3 runs 14 residues. CDR1 is SNHLY, CDR2 FYNNEI, per germline. This sample is drawn from a study of shared clonotypes between healthy human individuals. Study-level background: There were three CD4 naive, three CD4 memory, two CD8 naive and one CD8 memory plates per donor.

The sample comprised memory CD4+ T cells sorted from blood. The subset was: CD45RA-negative fraction. This sequence originates from a man younger than 30 in good health. The chain carries TRBV2 and TRBJ2-6; D unresolved. The CDR3: CARALDSGANVLTF. The CDR3 coding sequence is TGTGCCAGAGCGCTAGACTCTGGGGCCAACGTCCTGACTTTC.